This note documents a single TCR beta chain sequence. What antigen it recognizes has not been identified. Base qualities are not provided; no much larger clone lies one nucleotide away. These data come from a study of blood T cell repertoires in COVID-19 (dated by TCRdb to about 2020). With regard to the full study: Samples covering the acute and convalescent phases of COVID-19 were provided by collaborators in the United States, Italy and Spain. Samples were obtained from the ongoing ImmuneRACE study (first 160 participants) and from over 1,000 subjects provided by 6 global collaborators. Nearly every sample came with metadata listing a de-identified subject ID, COVID-19 status, age in years and sex. The prospective study material was composed of cDNA or gDNA derived from T cells, B-cell-depleted T cells, or PBMCs. Where HLA class I and class II types were available, the types were taken from metadata supplied by the sample provider, not from assay-based typing. The repertoires were released in a freely available public database meant as a resource for research on the immune response to SARS-CoV-2. Subjects who had been exposed to COVID-19, were actively infected with it, or had recovered from it provided the deeply sampled blood TCRbeta repertoires that made up the dataset. Results and caveats for the whole study, not just this receptor: The quantity of clinical and demographic metadata differed by source and by participant and was supplied without curation.

The CDR3, cysteine through phenylalanine, is 12 amino acids long. The entry retains the CDR3 DNA only, 36 bases that are in frame from base 1. Relative to germline, V is 9 bases shorter and J is 6 bases shorter, with 11 bases between their ends. CDR1 is given as MNHEY and CDR2 as SVGAGI, both from the germline V gene. The immunoSEQ Assay, a bias-controlled multiplex PCR, was used to amplify TCRbeta CDR3 regions from genomic DNA. The published analysis was carried out like this. Within the assay, amplification of reference gene primers was used to estimate how many nucleated cells each sample contained. To quantify the absolute abundance of each unique TCRbeta CDR3 rearrangement, sequence reads were collapsed and filtered. For each sample, productive Simpson clonality was calculated as the square root of Simpson's diversity index across productive rearrangements. TCRdb mirrors the immuneACCESS table, restricted to in-frame sequences. Some clones are absent from its copies; in checked studies, under half trace to an unresolved V gene, and the reason for the others is unknown. That table supplies the V and J calls and clone size; D and trimming were determined from the DNA. The sample table lists 120,000 to 150,000 clones, about 85% of them with a count of one. Roughly 2.6% of the sample comes from the top ten.

Each collaborating institution followed its own protocols to collect whole blood in K2EDTA tubes. For TCRbeta analysis, collaborators shipped samples in one of three forms: frozen whole blood, isolated PBMCs, or DNA extracted from either of those sample types. This clonotype was sampled from a human donor with acute or convalescent COVID-19. The donor label of this sample is uncertain. The chain uses TRBV6-5 and TRBJ2-2; the D segment could be TRBD2, given 6 matching bases. The sequenced sample consisted of peripheral blood. The DNA sequence follows: TGTGCCAGTAAAAGGGACTCCGGGGAGCTGTTTTTT. This yields the protein CASKRDSGELFF.